These 4 T cell receptor beta chains came from one sample sequenced in a study of cytomegalovirus exposure and HLA in healthy donors. It was with 60 Vbeta and 13 Jbeta primers that the PCR ran. Only in-frame clones appear in the TCRdb table, and some are missing; sequencing was by immunoSEQ multiplex PCR. Of 120,000 to 150,000 clones listed, about four fifths were seen once; the top ten hold roughly 4.5%. Sequenced: PBMCs. All receptors come from a man aged 40-50 years in good health and CMV-seropositive.

The chain employs TRBV6-1 and TRBJ2-2; D is undetermined. Between the trimmed V and J ends, which lost 2 bases and 6 bases, there was a span of 10 bases. This CDR3 spans 14 amino acids. The germline gives CDR1 MNHNS, CDR2 SASEGT. The CDR3 DNA reads TGTGCCAGCAGTGAATACAGATGGGCCGGGGAGCTGTTTTTT. This gives the protein CASSEYRWAGELFF.

The chain joins TRBV6-5 to TRBJ1-4; the match to TRBD1 covers 11 bases. V shed 1 base, J shed 8 bases, and the junction held 6 bases outside the gene matches. CDR1 is MNHEY and CDR2 is SVGAGI in the germline V gene. The CDR3 is 16 residues long. The CDR3 loop reads CASSYWGQGVREKLFF. The CDR3 coding sequence is TGTGCCAGCAGTTACTGGGGACAGGGGGTCCGGGAAAAACTGTTTTTT.

The chain is built from TRBV27 and TRBJ2-7, with D possibly being TRBD1 (5 bases). Germline lookup yields CDR1 MNHEY and CDR2 SMNVEV (reference sequence). Trimming took 8 bases from V and 1 from J, leaving 18 bases between them. The CDR3 loop spans 15 amino acids. The CDR3 protein is CASREGVTWSYEQYF. As DNA, the CDR3 is TGTGCCAGCCGCGAAGGGGTAACCTGGTCCTACGAGCAGTACTTC.

J is TRBJ2-5 and V is TRBV4-1; TRBD1 matches 10 bases. TRBJ2-7 matches the DNA end more closely, so the J call is doubtful. CDR3 length equals 14 residues. Per the germline V gene, CDR1 is MGHRA and CDR2 is YSYEKL. The CDR3, as DNA: TGCGCCAGCAATACTTGGACAGGGGGGTACGAGCAGTACTTC. Amino acids: CASNTWTGGYEQYF.